The 27 T cell receptor beta chains below all came from one sample that was sequenced in a study of T cells in Graves' hyperthyroidism and ophthalmopathy. What was amplified from RNA transcripts were TCR beta CDR3 regions. First-round RT-PCR of the TCR CDR3 relied on the HTBI primer set. MiXCR, run by TCRdb on the multiplex PCR reads, gives a single entry per CDR3 protein. This table has fewer than 400,000 distinct CDR3 sequences, roughly 15% appearing once. Sequencing was done on a sample of blood. The receptor source for this set is a man in his thirties or forties with Graves' hyperthyroidism.

This clonotype has only a few counts. The V and J genes are TRBV10-2 and TRBJ2-1, with D unresolved. Germline CDR1 and CDR2: WSHSY and SAAADI. The CDR3 has 12 residues. Trimming cost V 10 bases and J 5 bases, with 12 bases left between them. CDR3 DNA: TGCGCCACCTCGGAGTGGGACAATGAGCAGTTCTTC. Amino acid sequence: CATSEWDNEQFF.

At least ten counts were recorded for this clonotype. The J gene is TRBJ1-4, the V gene TRBV20-1; D remains unclear. The germline V and J ends were trimmed by 6 bases and 0 bases, with 11 bases remaining between them. The CDR3 spans 14 residues. CDR1 is DFQATT, CDR2 SNEGSKA, per germline (reference sequence). The CDR3 DNA follows: TGCAGTGCGAGCGACGACCCAACTAATGAAAAACTGTTTTTT. Its protein is CSASDDPTNEKLFF.

This clonotype was picked up one time. A read error may produce the germline difference seen at one junction end. The chain combines TRBV11-3 with TRBJ2-6, with D possibly matching TRBD2 (6 bases). The CDR3 sequence is 17 residues long. Germline CDR1 reads SGHNT; CDR2 reads YENEEA. CDR3 in amino acids: CASSSWGDSSGANVPTF. The CDR3 bases are TGTGCCAGCAGCTCCTGGGGGGATTCCTCTGGGGCCAACGTCCCGACTTTC.

This clonotype was detected ten times or more. The rearrangement joins TRBV18 to TRBJ1-4; weak D call: TRBD1 (5 bases). This CDR3 is 13 amino acids long. V was pared by 3 bases and J by 8 bases, with 10 bases between. CDR1 is KGHSH, CDR2 LQKENI, per germline. CDR3 loop: CASSPETEEKLFF. CDR3 coding DNA: TGTGCCAGCTCACCGGAGACAGAAGAAAAACTGTTTTTT.

The table lists this clonotype with a few counts. The genes are TRBV4-1 and TRBJ2-1; D unclear. This CDR3 spans 15 amino acids. Germline CDR1 reads MGHRA; CDR2 reads YSYEKL. V lost 1 base to trimming and J lost 7 bases, with 14 bases between them. The CDR3 is CASSQGSTRGNEQFF. The CDR3 nucleotides read TGCGCCAGCAGCCAAGGGTCGACCCGAGGAAATGAGCAGTTCTTC.

This chain joins TRBV11-2 and TRBJ1-2; unclear D gene. This CDR3 spans 15 amino acids. Per germline, CDR1 SGHAT and CDR2 FQNNGV. V was pared by 0 bases and J by 2 bases, with 10 bases between. The CDR3 region has the DNA TGTGCCAGCAGCTTAGAAGCCTGGATAAACTATGGCTACACCTTC. Its translation is CASSLEAWINYGYTF.

This clonotype occurred many times. This sequence joins TRBV28 and TRBJ2-7; 9 bases map to TRBD2. The trim removed 5 bases at V and 3 bases at J, leaving 5 bases unmatched. The CDR3 is 14 residues long. Per germline, CDR1 MDHEN and CDR2 SYDVKM. Here the CDR3 reads CASSPGLASYEQYF. The CDR3 coding sequence is TGTGCCAGCAGTCCTGGACTAGCGAGCTACGAGCAGTACTTC.

This clonotype has just a few counts. The chain uses TRBV12-3 or TRBV12-4 and TRBJ1-5, with D unresolved. The CDR3 runs 15 residues. V was cut by 1 base and J by 2 bases, with 9 bases left in between. The CDR3 bases are TGTGCCAGCAGTTTAGGGGTGATCGGCAATCAGCCCCAGCATTTT. This translates into CASSLGVIGNQPQHF.

This clonotype was detected many times. The chain uses TRBV5-1 and TRBJ2-7, with 11 positions matching TRBD1. This CDR3 is 16 amino acids long. With 3 bases clipped from V and 7 bases from J, the junction kept 12 bases outside the gene matches. The V gene's germline CDR1 is SGHRS and CDR2 YFSETQ. In DNA, the CDR3 is TGCGCCAGCAGCTGGTCCCCGGGACAGGGGGTTCAGGAGCAGTACTTC. It translates to CASSWSPGQGVQEQYF.

The chain recombines TRBV20-1 with TRBJ2-4, with D perhaps TRBD2 (5 bases). The CDR3 has 14 amino acids. Deletions cut 2 bases from V and 8 bases from J, with 16 bases between. The germline gives CDR1 DFQATT, CDR2 SNEGSKA (reference sequence). The CDR3 DNA sequence: TGCAGTGCTAGAACTCCTGGACGGGGAGACATTCAGTACTTC. Protein sequence: CSARTPGRGDIQYF.

This clonotype was detected many times. V gene TRBV12-3 or TRBV12-4 combines with J gene TRBJ2-7, with D tentatively TRBD1 (7 bases). V was pared by 6 bases and J by 7 bases, with 16 bases between. This CDR3 contains 13 residues. The CDR3: CASSPGGPEEQYF. In DNA, the CDR3 is TGTGCCAGCAGCCCAGGGGGGCCAGAAGAGCAGTACTTC.

This clonotype was counted ten times or more. The gene calls are TRBV7-8 and TRBJ1-2; no firm D call. Germline V gene lookup returns CDR1 SGHVS and CDR2 FQNEAQ. The V end was cut by 4 bases, the J end by 6 bases, with 15 bases between. This CDR3 has 14 amino acids. DNA for the CDR3: TGTGCCAGCAGCTCATGGCCGGCCGAAGATGGCTACACCTTC. It translates to CASSSWPAEDGYTF.

This clonotype was observed many times. The chain recombines TRBV12-3 or TRBV12-4 with TRBJ2-1; 11 nucleotides line up with TRBD1. V shed 5 bases and J 7 bases; nucleotides not matched to a gene: 4. The CDR3 runs 14 residues. For the CDR3, the DNA is TGTGCCAGCAGTCCCGGGACAGGGGGAAATGAGCAGTTCTTC. Its translation: CASSPGTGGNEQFF.

This clonotype was counted at least ten times. The rearrangement joins TRBV3-1 to TRBJ1-2; D not resolved. Germline V CDR1 and CDR2: LGHDT, YNNKEL (reference sequence). Trimming took 0 bases from V and 9 from J, leaving 8 bases between them. This CDR3 spans 12 amino acids. The CDR3 DNA reads TGTGCCAGCAGCCAAGACGGGCAGAGCTACACCTTC. Its protein is CASSQDGQSYTF.

This chain links TRBV2 with TRBJ1-2, with 7 positions matching TRBD1. The CDR3 totals 15 residues. Germline V CDR1 and CDR2: SNHLY, FYNNEI. V lost 5 bases to trimming and J lost 10 bases; unmatched junction nucleotides: 16. The CDR3 coding sequence is TGTGCCAGCAGTTTGAGAACCGGGACAGCTTCCGCCTACACCTTC. Its translation: CASSLRTGTASAYTF.

Note on this clonotype: One end of the junction fails to match germline, which may point to a read error. The chain couples TRBV6-6 to TRBJ1-1, with TRBD1 as a possible D gene (6 bases). CDR1 and CDR2 from the germline V gene are MNHNY and SVGAGI (reference sequence). The CDR3 spans 15 residues. The CDR3 DNA sequence: TGTGCCGGCAGTTACCCGGGGGCGCGGAGCACTGAAGCTTTCTTT. Translation gives CAGSYPGARSTEAFF.

This clonotype was seen only a few times. The rearrangement uses TRBV15 and TRBJ1-6; D gene ambiguous. CDR1 and CDR2 from the germline V gene are LNHNV and YYDKDF (reference sequence). This CDR3 is 12 amino acids long. V shed 0 bases and J shed 15 bases, with 9 bases lying between them. This CDR3 reads CATSRDGTSLHF. In DNA, the CDR3 is TGTGCCACCAGCAGAGACGGTACTAGCCTCCACTTT.

This chain links TRBV10-3 with TRBJ1-1; D gene uncertain. Per germline, CDR1 ENHRY and CDR2 SYGVKD. Trimming removed 10 bases from V and 4 bases from J, with 10 bases in between. This CDR3 comprises 11 residues. The CDR3 sequence: CATQVGTEAFF. DNA for the CDR3: TGTGCCACCCAGGTTGGCACTGAAGCTTTCTTT.

This clonotype was recorded a few times. This chain uses TRBV7-9 with TRBJ2-5, with 10 bases matching TRBD2. V was clipped by 5 bases and J by 5 bases; unmatched bases: 8. This CDR3 spans 15 amino acids. The germline CDR1 and CDR2 sequences are SEHNR and FQNEAQ (reference sequence). Here the CDR3 reads CASSQPLTSGETQYF. CDR3 coding DNA: TGTGCCAGCAGCCAACCCCTGACTAGCGGGGAGACCCAGTACTTC.

The J gene is TRBJ2-3, the V gene TRBV29-1, with D perhaps assigned TRBD1 or TRBD2 (5 bases each). Germline V gene sequence: CDR1 SQVTM, CDR2 ANQGSEA. CDR3 length equals 14 residues. With 6 bases removed from V and 1 base from J, the gap between germline ends came to 14 bases. The CDR3 bases are TGCAGCGTGGTGGGGCTAGCCGGCACAGATACGCAGTATTTT. Amino acids: CSVVGLAGTDTQYF.

This clonotype appeared a few times. The chain joins TRBV19 to TRBJ2-7; the D is unclear. This CDR3 has 14 amino acids. The germline V and J ends were trimmed by 5 bases and 3 bases, with 14 bases remaining between them. From germline, CDR1 is LNHDA and CDR2 SQIVND (reference sequence). CDR3 sequence reads: CASSSADGLYEQYF. The CDR3 DNA follows: TGTGCCAGTAGTTCAGCCGATGGGCTCTACGAGCAGTACTTC.

Worth noting for this clonotype: Germline is not matched at one junction end, which may reflect a read error. This chain uses TRBV19 with TRBJ2-4, with D hard to call. CDR1 LNHDA and CDR2 SQIVND come from the germline V gene (reference sequence). The CDR3 extends over 12 amino acids. CDR3 sequence reads: CASSPTKNIQCF. The CDR3 DNA reads as TGTGCCAGTAGTCCGACCAAAAACATTCAGTGCTTC.

This clonotype was detected many times. The rearrangement uses TRBV11-3 and TRBJ2-7; D gene unclear. Per germline, CDR1 SGHNT and CDR2 YENEEA. The ends were cut back, 0 bases at V and 5 bases at J, with 11 bases in the middle. The CDR3 runs to 14 residues. The CDR3 DNA follows: TGTGCCAGCAGCTTAGACTCTGGGTCCAACGAGCAGTACTTC. Residues: CASSLDSGSNEQYF. Filled out from reference TRBV11-3 and TRBJ2-7, the complete variable domain reads EAGVVQSPRYKIIEKKQPVAFWCNPISGHNTLYWYLQNLGQGPELLIRYENEEAVDDSQLPKDRFSAERLKGVDSTLKIQPAELGDSAVYLCASSLDSGSNEQYFGPGTRLTVT.

This clonotype was seen ten or more times. This chain uses TRBV12-3 or TRBV12-4 with TRBJ2-4, with a weak D call TRBD2 (6 bases). This CDR3 has 13 amino acids. Trimming removed 3 bases from V and 8 bases from J, with 11 bases in between. The CDR3 loop is CASSFSRRDIQYF. The CDR3 nucleotides are TGTGCCAGCAGTTTTAGTCGGAGGGACATTCAGTACTTC.

This clonotype came up many times. J is TRBJ2-1 and V is TRBV30; perhaps TRBD2 as D (7 bases). Between the trimmed V and J ends, which lost 5 bases and 3 bases, there was a span of 14 bases. CDR1 and CDR2 from the germline V gene are GTSNPN and SVGIG (reference sequence). The CDR3 spans 14 residues. The CDR3 DNA follows: TGTGCCTGGGGTTGGGGGGGCGTCTACAATGAGCAGTTCTTC. Translated, it gives CAWGWGGVYNEQFF.

This clonotype occurred many times. V is TRBV20-1 and J is TRBJ2-5, with 7 bases lining up with TRBD1. V was pared by 6 bases and J by 1 base, with 5 bases of the junction left unmatched. Germline CDR1 and CDR2: DFQATT and SNEGSKA (reference sequence). The CDR3 totals 13 residues. This CDR3 is CSAYRDSQETQYF. CDR3 sequence (DNA): TGCAGTGCCTATCGGGACAGCCAAGAGACCCAGTACTTC.

The chain carries TRBV5-1 and TRBJ2-5; 10 bases align to TRBD2. The CDR3 is 17 amino acids. Germline CDR1 is SGHRS and CDR2 is YFSETQ. V dropped 0 bases and J dropped 0; count of bases not matched to a gene: 5. The CDR3 sequence: CASSLGGLAGDQETQYF. The CDR3 DNA follows: TGCGCCAGCAGCTTGGGAGGCCTAGCGGGAGACCAAGAGACCCAGTACTTC.